Following are 10 T cell receptor beta chains from one sample sequenced in a study of T cells in Graves' hyperthyroidism and ophthalmopathy. Amplified TCR beta CDR3 regions derived from RNA transcripts. HTBI primers were the set used in a first-round RT-PCR of the TCR CDR3. MiXCR was run by TCRdb on the multiplex PCR reads, yielding one entry per CDR3 protein. Here the sample spans some 560,000 distinct CDR3 sequences, approximately 14% being singletons. Specimen: blood. The source of these receptors is a woman in her 30s with Graves' hyperthyroidism.

The chain employs TRBV5-5 and TRBJ2-2; D unclear. V lost 0 bases, J lost 6 bases, and 6 bases lay in between. The CDR3 covers 13 residues. Germline V CDR1 and CDR2: SGHKS, YYEKEE (reference sequence). CDR3 sequence reads: CASSLGSAGELFF. In nucleotides, the CDR3 is TGTGCCAGCAGCTTGGGTTCGGCCGGGGAGCTGTTTTTT.

This clonotype has just a few counts. The chain combines TRBV3-1 with TRBJ2-2; D call uncertain. The CDR3 has 18 residues. In germline, CDR1 is LGHDT, CDR2 YNNKEL (reference sequence). Between the trimmed V and J ends, which lost 0 bases and 1 base, there was a span of 15 bases. The CDR3 here is CASSQDGSLIGNTGELFF. Here the CDR3 DNA reads TGTGCCAGCAGCCAAGATGGCAGCCTTATTGGGAACACCGGGGAGCTGTTTTTT.

This clonotype occurred a few times. The chain combines TRBV7-9 with TRBJ1-1; 7 bases agree with TRBD1. The CDR3 length is 13 residues. V shed 5 bases, J shed 6 bases, and the junction held 6 bases outside the gene matches. Germline values: CDR1 SEHNR, CDR2 FQNEAQ (reference sequence). The CDR3 region has the DNA TGTGCCAGCAGCGTCACAGGGGTTGCTGAAGCTTTCTTT. Amino acid sequence: CASSVTGVAEAFF. The full variable domain, completed using reference TRBV7-9 and TRBJ1-1, is DTGVSQNPRHKITKRGQNVTFRCDPISEHNRLYWYRQTLGQGPEFLTYFQNEAQLEKSRLLSDRFSAERPKGSFSTLEIQRTEQGDSAMYLCASSVTGVAEAFFGQGTRLTVV.

This clonotype was seen many times. V and J are TRBV20-1 and TRBJ2-5; 9 nucleotides match TRBD1. Germline V CDR1 and CDR2: DFQATT, SNEGSKA (reference sequence). The CDR3 is 14 residues long. With V trimmed by 5 bases and J by 4 bases, 8 bases remained unmatched. The CDR3 DNA reads as TGCAGTGCTTCCCGGGACAGGGAGACAGAGACCCAGTACTTC. This translates into CSASRDRETETQYF.

The chain carries TRBV10-3 and TRBJ2-3, with 7 bases lining up with TRBD2. Germline-derived CDR1 and CDR2 are ENHRY and SYGVKD. CDR3 size: 11 residues. V gave up 3 bases and J gave up 11 bases; unmatched junction bases: 2. CDR3 nucleotides: TGTGCCATCAGTGAACGGGAGGTGCAGTATTTT. Encoded protein: CAISEREVQYF.

The chain uses TRBV5-6 and TRBJ2-7; D unclear. Germline-derived CDR1 and CDR2 are SGHDT and YYEEEE. Trimming shortened V by 4 bases and J by 7 bases, and 12 bases separated the two germline ends. The CDR3 is made up of 12 amino acids. In nucleotides, the CDR3 is TGTGCCAGCAGCGATGGTTTAGTGGAGCAGTACTTC. Translation: CASSDGLVEQYF.

The chain has TRBV27 and TRBJ1-2; D remains ambiguous. Per germline, CDR1 MNHEY and CDR2 SMNVEV (reference sequence). The V end was cut by 5 bases, the J end by 5 bases, with 15 bases between. The CDR3 sequence is 14 residues long. The CDR3: CASSPTRTDYGYTF. Written as DNA, the CDR3 is TGTGCCAGCAGTCCGACGCGGACGGATTATGGCTACACCTTC.

The gene calls are TRBV3-1 and TRBJ2-7; D may correspond to TRBD1 or TRBD2 (5 bases each). CDR1 is LGHDT, CDR2 YNNKEL, per germline (reference sequence). Trimming pared 0 bases from V and 3 bases from J, leaving 12 bases between. The CDR3 covers 15 residues. The chain's CDR3 is CASSQEPGRNYEQYF. For the CDR3, the DNA is TGTGCCAGCAGCCAAGAACCAGGGAGAAACTACGAGCAGTACTTC.

At least ten counts were recorded for this clonotype. The V call is TRBV4-1, the J call TRBJ2-7; 7 bases fit TRBD1. The CDR3 runs 16 residues. Germline values: CDR1 MGHRA, CDR2 YSYEKL. J gave up 5 bases and V 4 bases, and 14 bases lay outside the gene matches. The CDR3 bases are TGCGCCAGCAGCCTAGGTTACAGGGGCATCTTCGACGAGCAGTACTTC. Its protein is CASSLGYRGIFDEQYF.

J is TRBJ2-1 and V is TRBV3-1; 11 bases map to TRBD2. The V segment lost 5 bases and the J segment 6 bases; nucleotides outside the gene matches: 15. The CDR3 contains 18 residues. The germline CDR1 and CDR2 sequences are LGHDT and YNNKEL (reference sequence). The CDR3 loop is CASSSTSMGTSGRNEQFF. The CDR3 DNA is TGTGCCAGCAGCTCTACTTCGATGGGGACTAGCGGACGCAATGAGCAGTTCTTC.